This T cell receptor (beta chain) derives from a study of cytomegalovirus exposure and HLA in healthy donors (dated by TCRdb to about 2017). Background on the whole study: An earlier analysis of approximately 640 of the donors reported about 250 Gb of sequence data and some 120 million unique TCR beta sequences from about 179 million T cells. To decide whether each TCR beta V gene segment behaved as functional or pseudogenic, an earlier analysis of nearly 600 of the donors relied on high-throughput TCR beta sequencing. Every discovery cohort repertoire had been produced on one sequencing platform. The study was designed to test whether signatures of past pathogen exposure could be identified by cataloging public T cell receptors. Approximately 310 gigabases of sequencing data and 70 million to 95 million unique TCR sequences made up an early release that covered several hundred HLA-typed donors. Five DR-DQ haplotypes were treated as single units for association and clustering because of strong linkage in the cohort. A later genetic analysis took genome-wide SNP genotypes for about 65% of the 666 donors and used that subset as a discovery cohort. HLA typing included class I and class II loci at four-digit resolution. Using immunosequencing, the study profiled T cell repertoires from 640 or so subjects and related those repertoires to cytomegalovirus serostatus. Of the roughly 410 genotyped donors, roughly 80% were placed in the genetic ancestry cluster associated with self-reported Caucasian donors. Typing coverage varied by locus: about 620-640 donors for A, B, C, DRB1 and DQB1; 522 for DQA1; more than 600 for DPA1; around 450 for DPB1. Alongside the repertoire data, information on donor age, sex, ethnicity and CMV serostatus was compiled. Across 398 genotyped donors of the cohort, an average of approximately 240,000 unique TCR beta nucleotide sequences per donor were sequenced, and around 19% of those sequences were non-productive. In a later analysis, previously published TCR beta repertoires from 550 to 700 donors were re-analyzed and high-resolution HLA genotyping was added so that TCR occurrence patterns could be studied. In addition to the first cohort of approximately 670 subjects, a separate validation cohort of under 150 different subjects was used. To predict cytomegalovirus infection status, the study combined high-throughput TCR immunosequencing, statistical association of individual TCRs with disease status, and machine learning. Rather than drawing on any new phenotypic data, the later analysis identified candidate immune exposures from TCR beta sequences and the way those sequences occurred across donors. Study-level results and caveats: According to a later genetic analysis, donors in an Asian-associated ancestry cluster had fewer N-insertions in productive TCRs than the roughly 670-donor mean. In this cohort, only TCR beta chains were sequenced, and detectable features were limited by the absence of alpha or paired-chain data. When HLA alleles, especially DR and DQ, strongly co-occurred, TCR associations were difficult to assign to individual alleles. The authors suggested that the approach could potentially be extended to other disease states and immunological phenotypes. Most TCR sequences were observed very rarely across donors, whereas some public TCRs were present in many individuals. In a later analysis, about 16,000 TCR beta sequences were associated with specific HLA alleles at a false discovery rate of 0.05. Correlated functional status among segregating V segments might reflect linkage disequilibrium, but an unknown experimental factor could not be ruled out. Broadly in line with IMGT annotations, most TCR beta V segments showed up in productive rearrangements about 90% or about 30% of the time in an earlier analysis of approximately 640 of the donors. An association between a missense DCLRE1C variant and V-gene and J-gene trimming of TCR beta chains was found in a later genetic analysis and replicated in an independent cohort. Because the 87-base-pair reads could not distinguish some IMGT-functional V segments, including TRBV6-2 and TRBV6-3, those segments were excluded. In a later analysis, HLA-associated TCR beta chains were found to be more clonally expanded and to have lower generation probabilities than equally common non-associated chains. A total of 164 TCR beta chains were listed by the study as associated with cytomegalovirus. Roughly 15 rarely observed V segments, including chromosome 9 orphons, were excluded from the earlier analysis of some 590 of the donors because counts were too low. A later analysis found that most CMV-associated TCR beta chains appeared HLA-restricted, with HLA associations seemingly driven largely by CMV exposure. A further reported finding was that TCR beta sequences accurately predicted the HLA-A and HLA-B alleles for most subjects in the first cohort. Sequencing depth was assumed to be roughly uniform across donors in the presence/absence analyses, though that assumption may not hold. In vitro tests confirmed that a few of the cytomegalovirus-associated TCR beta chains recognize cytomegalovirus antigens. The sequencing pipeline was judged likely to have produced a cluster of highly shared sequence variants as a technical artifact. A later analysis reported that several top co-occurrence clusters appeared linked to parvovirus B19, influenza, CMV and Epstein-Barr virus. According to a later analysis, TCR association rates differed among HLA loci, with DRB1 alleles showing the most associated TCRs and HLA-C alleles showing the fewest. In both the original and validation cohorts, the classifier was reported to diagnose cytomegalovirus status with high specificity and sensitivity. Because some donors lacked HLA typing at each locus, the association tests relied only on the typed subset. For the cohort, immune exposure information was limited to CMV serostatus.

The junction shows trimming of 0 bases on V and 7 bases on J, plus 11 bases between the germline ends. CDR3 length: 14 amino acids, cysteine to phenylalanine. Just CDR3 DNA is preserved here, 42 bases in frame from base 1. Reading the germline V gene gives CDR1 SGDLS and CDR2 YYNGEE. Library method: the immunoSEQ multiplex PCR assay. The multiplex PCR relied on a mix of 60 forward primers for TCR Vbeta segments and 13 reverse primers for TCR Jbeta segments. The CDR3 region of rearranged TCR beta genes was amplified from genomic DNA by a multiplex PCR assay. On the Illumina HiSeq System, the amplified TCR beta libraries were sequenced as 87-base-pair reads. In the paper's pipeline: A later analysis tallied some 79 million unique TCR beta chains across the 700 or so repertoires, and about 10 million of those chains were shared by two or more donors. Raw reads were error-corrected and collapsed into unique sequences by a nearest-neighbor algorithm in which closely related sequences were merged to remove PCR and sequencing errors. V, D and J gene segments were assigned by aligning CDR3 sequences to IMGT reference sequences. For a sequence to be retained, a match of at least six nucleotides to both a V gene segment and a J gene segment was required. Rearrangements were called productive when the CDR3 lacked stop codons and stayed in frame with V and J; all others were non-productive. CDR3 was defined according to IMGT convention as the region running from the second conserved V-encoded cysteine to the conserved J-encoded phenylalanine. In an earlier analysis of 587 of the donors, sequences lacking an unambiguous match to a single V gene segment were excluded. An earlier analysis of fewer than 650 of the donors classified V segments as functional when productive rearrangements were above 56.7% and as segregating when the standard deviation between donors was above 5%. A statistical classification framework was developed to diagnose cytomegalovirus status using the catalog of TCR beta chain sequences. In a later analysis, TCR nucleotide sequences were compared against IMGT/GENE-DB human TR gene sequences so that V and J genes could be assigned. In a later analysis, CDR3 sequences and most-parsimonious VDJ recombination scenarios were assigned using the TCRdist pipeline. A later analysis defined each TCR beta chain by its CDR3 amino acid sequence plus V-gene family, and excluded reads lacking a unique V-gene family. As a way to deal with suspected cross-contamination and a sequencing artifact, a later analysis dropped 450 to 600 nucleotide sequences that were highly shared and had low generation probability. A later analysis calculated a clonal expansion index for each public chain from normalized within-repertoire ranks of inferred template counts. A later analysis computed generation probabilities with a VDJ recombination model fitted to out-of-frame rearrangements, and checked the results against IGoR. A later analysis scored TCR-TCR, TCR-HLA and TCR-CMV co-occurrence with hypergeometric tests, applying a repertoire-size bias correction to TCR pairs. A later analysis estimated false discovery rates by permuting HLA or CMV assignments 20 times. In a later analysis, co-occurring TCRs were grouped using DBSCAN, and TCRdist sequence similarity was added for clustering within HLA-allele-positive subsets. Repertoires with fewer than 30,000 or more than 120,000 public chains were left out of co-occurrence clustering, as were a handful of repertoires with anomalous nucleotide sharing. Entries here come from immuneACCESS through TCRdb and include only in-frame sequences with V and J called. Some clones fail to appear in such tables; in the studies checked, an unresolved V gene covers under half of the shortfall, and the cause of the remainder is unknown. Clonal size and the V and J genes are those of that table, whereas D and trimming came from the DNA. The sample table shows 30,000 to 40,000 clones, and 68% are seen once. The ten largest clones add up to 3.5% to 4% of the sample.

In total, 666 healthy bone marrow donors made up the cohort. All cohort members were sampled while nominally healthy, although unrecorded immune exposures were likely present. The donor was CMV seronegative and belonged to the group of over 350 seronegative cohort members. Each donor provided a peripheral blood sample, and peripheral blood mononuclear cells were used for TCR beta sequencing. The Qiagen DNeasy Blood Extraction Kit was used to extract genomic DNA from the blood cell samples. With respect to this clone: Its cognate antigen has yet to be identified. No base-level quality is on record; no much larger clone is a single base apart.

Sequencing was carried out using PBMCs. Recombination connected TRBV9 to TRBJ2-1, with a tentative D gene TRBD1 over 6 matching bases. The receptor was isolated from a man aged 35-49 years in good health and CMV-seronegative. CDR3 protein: CASSVGQGWNEQFF. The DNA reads TGTGCCAGCAGCGTAGGCCAGGGGTGGAATGAGCAGTTCTTC. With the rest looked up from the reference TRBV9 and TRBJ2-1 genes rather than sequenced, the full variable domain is DSGVTQTPKHLITATGQRVTLRCSPRSGDLSVYWYQQSLDQGLQFLIQYYNGEERAKGNILERFSAQQFPDLHSELNLSSLELGDSALYFCASSVGQGWNEQFFGPGTRLTVL.